A selection of T cell receptor beta chains follows, all from one sample in a study of cytomegalovirus exposure and HLA in healthy donors. Generated by immunoSEQ multiplex PCR, the TCRdb table keeps only in-frame clones and is missing some. The profile shows some 180,000 clones, around 77% of them singletons. Sequenced input: PBMCs. The receptors were sampled from a woman in her 30s in good health and CMV-seronegative. CDR3s include the opening cysteine and the closing phenylalanine or tryptophan. D genes are given only for firm matches. Rows give clone size only sometimes, using once, few, many, or a class for an expanded clone.

-,-,TRBV27,TRBJ1-1,CASPLGGIQRVTEAFF,TGTGCCAGCCCCCTGGGAGGGATTCAGCGGGTCACTGAAGCTTTCTTT
once,-,TRBV5-1,TRBJ1-5,CASSLAGGGNQPQHF,TGCGCCAGCAGCTTGGCGGGGGGAGGCAATCAGCCCCAGCATTTT
-,-,TRBV7-2,TRBJ1-4,CASSLAYGANEKLFF,TGTGCCAGCAGCTTAGCTTATGGGGCAAATGAAAAACTGTTTTTT
-,-,TRBV6-1,TRBJ1-1,CASSEYAVNTEAFF,TGTGCCAGCAGTGAGTACGCGGTGAACACTGAAGCTTTCTTT
-,-,TRBV7-3,TRBJ1-1,CASSREGGRGTEAFF,TGTGCCAGCAGCCGAGAAGGGGGGCGGGGGACTGAAGCTTTCTTT
-,TRBD1,TRBV7-8,TRBJ1-2,CASSSPGTGDYGYTF,TGTGCCAGCAGCTCACCCGGGACAGGGGACTATGGCTACACCTTC
-,TRBD1,TRBV15,TRBJ1-1,CATSRGGQGGNTEAFF,TGTGCCACCAGCCGGGGGGGGCAGGGGGGGAACACTGAAGCTTTCTTT
-,-,TRBV27,TRBJ1-2,CASRSGALYGYTF,TGTGCCAGCAGATCAGGGGCTTTGTATGGCTACACCTTC
once,TRBD1,TRBV5-6,TRBJ1-2,CASSPQGAGYGYTF,TGTGCCAGCAGTCCTCAGGGGGCGGGCTATGGCTACACCTTC
-,-,TRBV15,TRBJ1-1,CATSRSGTEAFF,TGTGCCACCAGCAGGTCCGGGACAGAAGCTTTCTTT
-,-,TRBV27,TRBJ2-2,CASSPDSVFTGELFF,TGTGCCAGCAGCCCGGACAGTGTTTTCACCGGGGAGCTGTTTTTT
-,-,TRBV7-3,TRBJ2-7,CASSLDGSYEQYF,TGTGCCAGCAGCCTCGACGGGTCCTACGAGCAGTACTTC
-,TRBD2,TRBV6-5,TRBJ2-4,CATASGGTKNIQYF,TGTGCCACCGCTAGCGGGGGGACCAAAAACATTCAGTACTTC
-,-,TRBV2,TRBJ2-5,CASSGNLQETQYF,TGTGCCAGCAGCGGGAATCTACAAGAGACCCAGTACTTC
-,-,TRBV14,TRBJ2-7,CASSHQGAEGYEQYF,TGTGCCAGCAGCCACCAAGGAGCCGAAGGCTACGAGCAGTACTTC
-,TRBD2,TRBV7-2,TRBJ2-1,CASSLQSGGDNEQFF,TGTGCCAGCAGCCTACAGAGCGGGGGGGATAATGAGCAGTTCTTC
-,-,TRBV4-3,TRBJ1-4,CASSQEFARGGANEKLFF,TGCGCCAGCAGCCAAGAATTTGCTAGAGGTGGAGCTAATGAAAAACTGTTTTTT
-,-,TRBV7-9,TRBJ1-1,CASSPPPGHNTEAFF,TGTGCCAGCAGCCCGCCCCCGGGACATAACACTGAAGCTTTCTTT
-,-,TRBV4-3,TRBJ1-4,CASSQDVSGGSDPTNEKLFF,TGCGCCAGCAGCCAAGATGTCTCGGGGGGCTCGGACCCGACTAATGAAAAACTGTTTTTT
once,TRBD2,TRBV6-4,TRBJ2-6,CASSLGGAGANVLTF,TGTGCCAGCAGCCTCGGGGGGGCCGGGGCCAACGTCCTGACTTTC